This T cell receptor (beta chain) comes out of a study of shared clonotypes between healthy human individuals. This clone was found a few times. Its antigen is unidentified. Germline CDR1 GTSNPN, CDR2 SVGIG (reference sequence). The CDR3 contains 14 residues. V trimming: 1 base; J trimming: 5 bases; junction bases outside the gene matches: 6. Study-level findings and limits: Clonotype sharing among donors likely depends on sequencing depth. Generation probabilities of non-shared clonotypes were lower (relative to those shared by all four donors).

In the sorted-subset replicate PCRs, approximately 200 ng DNA, around 30,000 T cell genomes, was used. The table came from immunoSEQ multiplex PCR; TCRdb's copy has only in-frame clones and leaves some out. Altogether about 1.1 million clones are present, roughly 80% being singletons, with the ten largest covering about 0.94%. This rearrangement joins TRBV30 to TRBJ1-1, with 8 bases aligning to TRBD1. This receptor was obtained from a man between 18 and 29 years old in good health. Some clones in this sample may be carry-over from other donors' samples. Sequenced: memory CD4+ T cells from PBMCs. The subset was: CD45RA-negative fraction. The DNA of the CDR3 is TGTGCCTGGAGTGATCAGGGGGCAGGGACTGAAGCTTTCTTT. Translation: CAWSDQGAGTEAFF.